This TCR beta chain originates from a study of TIL therapy for anti-PD-1-resistant metastatic lung cancer. Study information: Median tumor mutation burden was around 1.6 mutations per megabase. Overall study findings and caveats: Treatment-naive, never-smoker and oncogene-addicted patients were overrepresented in this highly selected cohort.

This clone qualifies as large. Its specificity is unknown. Germline V gene data show CDR1 as SGHNT and CDR2 as YENEEA. J lost 4 bases, V lost 1 base, and 3 bases had no gene match. The CDR3 is made up of 14 amino acids. Sequencing used immunoSEQ v3. The protocol was immunoSEQ multiplex PCR, while the TCRdb copy is restricted to in-frame clones and leaves out a portion. The sample consists of some 52,000 clones, around three quarters of them appearing once. Time point here: pre-treatment sample, taken before nivolumab and TIL therapy. Stage 4 NSCLC adults joined between late 2017 and 2020. This sequence joins TRBV11-3 and TRBJ1-1; 7 bases fit TRBD1. The sample here was blood, taken at baseline. This TCR was sampled from a woman between 25 and 80 years old with non-small cell lung cancer. The CDR3: CASSLGGTVTEAFF. In nucleotides, the CDR3 is TGTGCCAGCAGCTTAGGGGGGACAGTCACTGAAGCTTTCTTT. Using reference TRBV11-3 and TRBJ1-1 for the parts outside the CDR3, the full variable domain is EAGVVQSPRYKIIEKKQPVAFWCNPISGHNTLYWYLQNLGQGPELLIRYENEEAVDDSQLPKDRFSAERLKGVDSTLKIQPAELGDSAVYLCASSLGGTVTEAFFGQGTRLTVV.